This T cell receptor (beta chain) stems from a study of T cells in Graves' hyperthyroidism and ophthalmopathy. Notes on the study in general: Ophthalmopathy onset followed model prediction by a median around 6.6 months.

Trimming shortened V by 0 bases and J by 10 bases, and 13 bases separated the two germline ends. Germline loops: CDR1 MNHEY, CDR2 SVGAGI. The CDR3 contains 14 residues. Uncontrolled infection, other autoimmune disease, pregnancy or lactation barred patients from enrollment. Orbital computed tomography, thyroid ultrasound, serum thyroxine and TRAb, and clinical symptoms together informed the diagnoses. It was 8 to 10 ml of fresh peripheral blood that supplied the PBMCs. The investigators amplified TCR beta CDR3 regions from RNA transcripts. TCR CDR3 underwent first-round RT-PCR with the HTBI primer set. TCRdb reprocessed the multiplex PCR reads via MiXCR and lists one record per CDR3 protein. Of 550,000 to 650,000 distinct CDR3 sequences listed, around 15% are singletons. This clonotype was seen only a few times. The antigen remains undetermined.

This sequence originates from a woman in her thirties or forties with Graves' hyperthyroidism. The chain uses TRBV6-5 and TRBJ2-1, with D maybe TRBD2 (6 bases). Sequencing was done on a sample of blood. The CDR3 DNA reads as TGTGCCAGCAGTTACTCAGGAGGGACGGACGAGCAGTTCTTC. Residues: CASSYSGGTDEQFF.